What follows are 21 T cell receptor beta chains derived from one specimen sequenced in a study of blood T cell repertoires in COVID-19. Sequencing used immunoSEQ multiplex PCR; TCRdb keeps in-frame clones, though not all of them. The table includes 250,000 to 350,000 clones, around 89% detected once. The sequencing input was peripheral blood. The source is a woman between 45 and 60 years old with active or convalescent COVID-19.

The V gene is TRBV18, the J gene TRBJ2-1; TRBD2 aligns across 8 bases. This CDR3 is 15 amino acids long. V shed 5 bases and J 6 bases; nucleotides not matched to a gene: 9. Germline CDR1 KGHSH, CDR2 LQKENI. Written as DNA, the CDR3 is TGTGCCAGCTCAAAGGAGAGCGGGAGTGGCAATGAGCAGTTCTTC. Amino acids: CASSKESGSGNEQFF.

This sequence joins TRBV28 and TRBJ1-1; TRBD1 matches at 7 bases. The V gene end was trimmed by 8 bases and the J gene end by 4 bases; junction bases not matched to a gene: 4. This CDR3 is 12 amino acids long. The germline V gene encodes CDR1 MDHEN and CDR2 SYDVKM. The CDR3 protein is CASRQGTTEAFF. The CDR3 nucleotides read TGTGCCAGCCGACAGGGTACCACTGAAGCTTTCTTT.

The chain couples TRBV6-1 to TRBJ2-3; TRBD1 might be the D (5 bases). Trimming stripped 0 bases from V and 5 bases from J, with 9 bases between. There are 14 residues in the CDR3. Germline V gene sequence: CDR1 MNHNS, CDR2 SASEGT. The CDR3 loop reads CASSEAGAVDTQYF. The CDR3 coding sequence is TGTGCCAGCAGTGAAGCTGGGGCAGTAGATACGCAGTATTTT.

The chain is built from TRBV15 and TRBJ1-5; D possibly corresponds to TRBD1 (5 bases). V was trimmed by 1 base and J by 2 bases, leaving 18 bases between them. The CDR3 spans 18 residues. Germline CDR1 reads LNHNV; CDR2 reads YYDKDF (reference sequence). The CDR3 here is CATSRVSGSGVRNQPQHF. CDR3 sequence (DNA): TGTGCCACCAGCAGAGTCTCAGGGTCGGGAGTGCGCAATCAGCCCCAGCATTTT.

This sequence joins TRBV7-3 and TRBJ2-2; unclear D gene. In germline, CDR1 is SGHTA, CDR2 FQGTGA. The CDR3 is 12 amino acids. With 3 bases removed from V and 3 bases from J, the gap between germline ends came to 2 bases. This CDR3 is CASSFYTGELFF. DNA for the CDR3: TGTGCCAGCAGCTTCTACACCGGGGAGCTGTTTTTT. Looking up the rest from reference TRBV7-3 and TRBJ2-2 gives the full variable domain: GAGVSQTPSNKVTEKGKYVELRCDPISGHTALYWYRQSLGQGPEFLIYFQGTGAADDSGLPNDRFFAVRPEGSVSTLKIQRTERGDSAVYLCASSFYTGELFFGEGSRLTVL.

This chain uses TRBV18 with TRBJ2-5, with a tentative D call TRBD2 (5 bases). Trimming cost V 6 bases and J 2 bases, with 7 bases left between them. This CDR3 is built from 12 residues. Germline V gene lookup returns CDR1 KGHSH and CDR2 LQKENI. For the CDR3, the DNA is TGTGCCAGCTCGGAGGTTCAAGAGACCCAGTACTTC. It translates to CASSEVQETQYF.

Points on this clone: The sample contains more than one DNA sequence encoding this CDR3. This chain uses TRBV7-3 with TRBJ2-6; D uncertain. From germline, CDR1 is SGHTA and CDR2 FQGTGA. The CDR3 extends over 14 amino acids. The V gene lost 4 bases and the J gene lost 0 bases, with 4 bases spanning the gap. CDR3 sequence (DNA): TGTGCCAGCAGCTCGAGCTCTGGGGCCAACGTCCTGACTTTC. As protein: CASSSSSGANVLTF.

The V gene is TRBV11-3, the J gene TRBJ2-2; D perhaps matches TRBD1 (6 bases). This CDR3 is built from 16 residues. The V gene lost 0 bases and the J gene lost 1 base, with 9 bases spanning the gap. CDR1 and CDR2 (germline): SGHNT, YENEEA. CDR3 loop: CASSLDPDRNTGELFF. The CDR3 bases are TGTGCCAGCAGCTTAGATCCGGACAGGAACACCGGGGAGCTGTTTTTT. Based on the CDR3 plus reference TRBV11-3 and TRBJ2-2, the full variable domain is EAGVVQSPRYKIIEKKQPVAFWCNPISGHNTLYWYLQNLGQGPELLIRYENEEAVDDSQLPKDRFSAERLKGVDSTLKIQPAELGDSAVYLCASSLDPDRNTGELFFGEGSRLTVL.

The chain combines TRBV4-2 with TRBJ1-1, with no clear D. Trimming cost V 3 bases and J 0 bases, with 14 bases left between them. CDR3 size: 16 residues. Per the germline V gene, CDR1 is LGHNA and CDR2 is YNFKEQ. The CDR3 spells CASSQTAGLMNTEAFF. For the CDR3, the DNA is TGTGCCAGCAGCCAGACTGCGGGGTTGATGAACACTGAAGCTTTCTTT.

The chain combines TRBV10-3 with TRBJ1-5; TRBD1 might be the D (5 bases). The V and J ends lost 0 bases and 4 bases respectively, with 13 bases between them. The CDR3 is made up of 16 amino acids. Per the germline V gene, CDR1 is ENHRY and CDR2 is SYGVKD. The CDR3 loop is CAISESGAGWNQPQHF. In DNA form, the CDR3 reads TGTGCCATCAGTGAGTCAGGGGCAGGGTGGAATCAGCCCCAGCATTTT.

The chain couples TRBV19 to TRBJ1-3, with D uncertain. The CDR3 is 14 residues long. V was clipped by 10 bases and J by 1 base, with 14 bases between them. Germline V gives CDR1 LNHDA, CDR2 SQIVND (reference sequence). The CDR3 spells CATRGRDSGNTIYF. The CDR3 DNA reads as TGTGCCACCCGAGGACGGGATTCTGGAAACACCATATATTTT.

This chain joins TRBV19 and TRBJ1-5; D unresolved. This CDR3 is 13 amino acids long. Deletions cut 3 bases from V and 8 bases from J, with 11 bases between. In germline, CDR1 is LNHDA, CDR2 SQIVND (reference sequence). The DNA of the CDR3 is TGTGCCAGTAGTATCAGCGGTTGGGAGCCCCAGCATTTT. This sequence encodes CASSISGWEPQHF.

This chain connects TRBV27 to TRBJ2-5, with a weak D call TRBD2 (6 bases). The CDR3 runs to 11 residues. Germline CDR1 and CDR2: MNHEY and SMNVEV (reference sequence). The germline V and J ends were trimmed by 8 bases and 5 bases, with 9 bases remaining between them. This chain's CDR3 is CASGGFETQYF. The CDR3 DNA is TGTGCCAGCGGGGGGTTCGAGACCCAGTACTTC.

The chain combines TRBV28 with TRBJ1-1; D is undetermined. Germline V gives CDR1 MDHEN, CDR2 SYDVKM. CDR3 length: 13 residues. Between the trimmed V and J ends, which lost 3 bases and 2 bases, there was a span of 7 bases. The CDR3 DNA sequence: TGTGCCAGCAGTTTGGCAGTCAACACTGAAGCTTTCTTT. Protein sequence: CASSLAVNTEAFF.

This clone was seen only once. The chain combines TRBV28 with TRBJ1-1; TRBD1 matches 7 bases. The CDR3 spans 15 residues. The V segment lost 5 bases and the J segment 1 base; nucleotides outside the gene matches: 7. Germline V gene lookup returns CDR1 MDHEN and CDR2 SYDVKM. CDR3 sequence reads: CASSPLTGENTEAFF. DNA of the CDR3: TGTGCCAGCAGTCCACTAACAGGGGAGAACACTGAAGCTTTCTTT.

This clone was counted a few times. This sample includes further DNA sequences coding for the same CDR3. V is TRBV5-1 and J is TRBJ1-3, with D perhaps TRBD1 (5 bases). Trimming pared 0 bases from V and 0 bases from J, leaving 13 bases between. There are 17 residues in the CDR3. CDR1 is SGHRS, CDR2 YFSETQ, per germline. The CDR3 reads CASSLDGGESSGNTIYF. CDR3 sequence (DNA): TGCGCCAGCAGCTTGGATGGGGGGGAAAGCTCTGGAAACACCATATATTTT.

This rearrangement joins TRBV19 to TRBJ2-4; 7 bases fit TRBD1. The CDR3 sequence is 18 residues long. The germline gives CDR1 LNHDA, CDR2 SQIVND (reference sequence). V lost 1 base, J lost 0 bases, and 9 bases stayed unmatched. The CDR3 region has the DNA TGTGCCAGTAGTATAGGACTCCCTCGACAGGGAGCCAAAAACATTCAGTACTTC. This encodes CASSIGLPRQGAKNIQYF.

The rearrangement uses TRBV3-1 (or the pseudogene TRBV3-2) and TRBJ1-3, with a weak D call TRBD1 (5 bases). The CDR3 totals 14 residues. In germline, CDR1 is LGHDT, CDR2 YNNKEL (reference sequence). V shed 2 bases and J shed 4 bases, with 9 bases lying between them. CDR3 sequence reads: CASSQSRQGNTIYF. In DNA form, the CDR3 reads TGTGCCAGCAGCCAATCGAGACAGGGAAACACCATATATTTT.

V and J are TRBV14 and TRBJ1-6, with TRBD1 as a possible D gene (5 bases). Trimming pared 1 base from V and 3 bases from J, leaving 13 bases between. The CDR3 has 17 amino acids. Germline loops: CDR1 SGHDN, CDR2 FVKESK. CDR3 sequence: CASSQGGLSVYNSPLHF. In DNA, the CDR3 is TGTGCCAGCAGCCAAGGGGGACTTAGCGTCTATAATTCACCCCTCCACTTT.

The chain combines TRBV27 with TRBJ2-5; D is possibly TRBD2 (5 bases). V lost 3 bases and J lost 2, with 13 bases in between. The CDR3 is made up of 15 amino acids. Germline CDR1 MNHEY, CDR2 SMNVEV (reference sequence). CDR3 sequence: CASSLGARAQETQYF. CDR3 DNA: TGTGCCAGCAGTTTGGGAGCACGAGCTCAAGAGACCCAGTACTTC.

The V call is TRBV19, the J call TRBJ2-1; 12 nucleotides align to TRBD2. V lost 5 bases to trimming and J lost 8 bases; unmatched junction nucleotides: 7. Germline V gene data show CDR1 as LNHDA and CDR2 as SQIVND (reference sequence). The CDR3 runs 15 residues. The CDR3 DNA reads TGTGCCAGTAGTGCACTAGCGGGAGGAATCGATGAGCAGTTCTTC. It encodes CASSALAGGIDEQFF.